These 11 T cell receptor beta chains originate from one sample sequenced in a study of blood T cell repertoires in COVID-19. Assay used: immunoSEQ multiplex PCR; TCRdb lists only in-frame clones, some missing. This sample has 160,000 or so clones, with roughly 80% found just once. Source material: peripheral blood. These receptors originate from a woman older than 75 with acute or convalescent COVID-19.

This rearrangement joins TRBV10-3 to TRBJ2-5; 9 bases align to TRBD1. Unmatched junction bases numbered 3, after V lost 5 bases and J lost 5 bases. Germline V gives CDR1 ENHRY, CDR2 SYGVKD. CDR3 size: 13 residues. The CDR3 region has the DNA TGTGCCATCAGTTACGGACAGGGGGAGACCCAGTACTTC. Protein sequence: CAISYGQGETQYF.

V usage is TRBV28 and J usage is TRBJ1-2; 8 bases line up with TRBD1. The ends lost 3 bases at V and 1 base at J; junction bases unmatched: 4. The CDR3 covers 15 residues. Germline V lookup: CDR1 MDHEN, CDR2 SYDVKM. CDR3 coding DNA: TGTGCCAGCAGTTTCGGACAGGGATTTAACTATGGCTACACCTTC. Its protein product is CASSFGQGFNYGYTF.

CDR3: CARSFCDMNTEAFF. The CDR3 DNA reads as TGTGCCAGAAGCTTTTGCGATATGAACACTGAAGCTTTCTTT. The chain uses TRBV5-3 and TRBJ1-1; D remains unclear. TRBV5-3 is an open reading frame, and its role is uncertain. The CDR3 loop spans 14 amino acids. Deletions cut 2 bases from V and 0 bases from J, with 8 bases between.

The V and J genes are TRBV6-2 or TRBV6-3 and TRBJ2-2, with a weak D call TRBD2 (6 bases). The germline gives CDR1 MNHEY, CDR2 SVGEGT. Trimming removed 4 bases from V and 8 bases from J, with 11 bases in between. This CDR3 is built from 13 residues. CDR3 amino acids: CASSWAGSGELFF. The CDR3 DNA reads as TGTGCCAGCAGTTGGGCGGGGAGTGGGGAGCTGTTTTTT.

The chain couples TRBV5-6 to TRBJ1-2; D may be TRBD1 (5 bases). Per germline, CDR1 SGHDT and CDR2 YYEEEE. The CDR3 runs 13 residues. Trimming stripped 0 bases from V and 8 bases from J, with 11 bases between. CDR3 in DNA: TGTGCCAGCAGCTTGGTGGCAGGGTTGGGCTACACCTTC. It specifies CASSLVAGLGYTF.

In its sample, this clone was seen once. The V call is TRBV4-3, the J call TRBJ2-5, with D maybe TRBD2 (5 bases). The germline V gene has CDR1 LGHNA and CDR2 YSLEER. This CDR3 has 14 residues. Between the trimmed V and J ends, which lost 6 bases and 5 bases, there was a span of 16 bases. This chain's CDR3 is CASRPNQGGETQYF. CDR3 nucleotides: TGCGCCAGCAGACCTAATCAAGGCGGGGAGACCCAGTACTTC.

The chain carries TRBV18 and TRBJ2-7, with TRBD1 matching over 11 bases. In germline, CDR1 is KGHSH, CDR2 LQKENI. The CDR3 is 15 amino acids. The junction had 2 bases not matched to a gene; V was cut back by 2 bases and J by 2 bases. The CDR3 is CASSPAGQGAYEQYF. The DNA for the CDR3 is TGTGCCAGCTCACCAGCGGGACAGGGGGCCTACGAGCAGTACTTC. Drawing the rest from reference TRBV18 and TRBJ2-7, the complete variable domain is NAGVMQNPRHLVRRRGQEARLRCSPMKGHSHVYWYRQLPEEGLKFMVYLQKENIIDESGMPKERFSAEFPKEGPSILRIQQVVRGDSAAYFCASSPAGQGAYEQYFGPGTRLTVT.

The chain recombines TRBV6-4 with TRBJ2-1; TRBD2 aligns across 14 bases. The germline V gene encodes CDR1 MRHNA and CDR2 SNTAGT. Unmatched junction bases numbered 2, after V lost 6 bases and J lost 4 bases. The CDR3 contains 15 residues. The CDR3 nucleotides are TGTGCCAGCAGACGGACTAGCGGGGGGTACAATGAGCAGTTCTTC. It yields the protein CASRRTSGGYNEQFF.

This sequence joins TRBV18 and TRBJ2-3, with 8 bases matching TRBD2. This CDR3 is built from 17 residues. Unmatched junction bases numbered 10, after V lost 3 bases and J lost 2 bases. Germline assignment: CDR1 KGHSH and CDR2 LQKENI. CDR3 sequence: CASSPFAGGVVTDTQYF. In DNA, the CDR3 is TGTGCCAGCTCACCCTTCGCCGGGGGGGTCGTCACAGATACGCAGTATTTT.

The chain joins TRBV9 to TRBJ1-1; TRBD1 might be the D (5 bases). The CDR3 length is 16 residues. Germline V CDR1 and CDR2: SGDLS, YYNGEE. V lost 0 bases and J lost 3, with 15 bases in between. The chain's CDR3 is CASSVEVGVRDTEAFF. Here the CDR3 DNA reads TGTGCCAGCAGCGTAGAGGTAGGGGTTAGGGACACTGAAGCTTTCTTT.

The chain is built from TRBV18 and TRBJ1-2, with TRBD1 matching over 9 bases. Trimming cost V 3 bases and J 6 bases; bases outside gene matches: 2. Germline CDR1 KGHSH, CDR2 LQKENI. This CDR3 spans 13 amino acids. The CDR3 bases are TGTGCCAGCTCACCTCGACAGGGGGATGGCTACACCTTC. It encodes CASSPRQGDGYTF.